This paragraph covers one TCR beta chain sequence. Its antigen is as yet unknown. Germline V gene lookup returns CDR1 SGHRS and CDR2 YFSETQ. The CDR3 runs 14 residues. V lost 4 bases to trimming and J lost 5 bases, with 12 bases between them. The data stem from a study of response to subunit inactivated influenza vaccine. Whole-study results and caveats: Authors suggested seasonal influenza vaccinations each recruit few new T cells.

TCRdb reprocessed the RT-PCR reads via MiXCR and lists one record per CDR3 protein. The sample consists of around 500,000 distinct CDR3 sequences, 9.5% to 13% of them appearing once. The sequencing here drew on PBMCs from blood, taken roughly 46 days after vaccination. The chain is built from TRBV5-1 and TRBJ2-2; no clear D gene. The source of this sequence is a man aged 50 to 59 who received an inactivated influenza vaccine. DNA of the CDR3: TGCGCCAGCAGCGCCCTACAAGGGACCGGGGAGCTGTTTTTT. Translation: CASSALQGTGELFF.